The clone carrying this T cell receptor beta chain was detected only a few times. The antigen is undetermined. The CDR3 extends over 13 amino acids. The ends were cut back, 3 bases at V and 9 bases at J, with 14 bases in the middle. Germline lookup yields CDR1 LNHDA and CDR2 SQIVND (reference sequence). The method was immunoSEQ multiplex PCR; TCRdb's version includes in-frame clones alone and lacks a portion of them. The table has about 20,000 clones, around 24% seen once. The sample is drawn from a study of sequential checkpoint blockade in melanoma. The study's findings and limits: For nivolumab-first patients, baseline tumor clonality was associated with response.

Treatment given: randomized to nivolumab then ipilimumab (arm A) or the reverse (arm B). This sample comprised tumor tissue (inferred from file names), obtained from a patient given nivolumab and ipilimumab in sequence. The rearrangement uses TRBV19 and TRBJ2-5; TRBD2 might be the D (5 bases). The sequence came from a human donor with melanoma. CDR3 coding DNA: TGTGCCAGTAGTATGGGCACTAGTCGATCCCAGTACTTC. It specifies CASSMGTSRSQYF.